These 22 T cell receptor beta chains came from one sample sequenced in a study of blood T cell repertoires in COVID-19. The assay was immunoSEQ multiplex PCR, and TCRdb's table has in-frame clones only and misses some. The top ten hold about 0.8% of the sample, which has 150,000 to 200,000 clones, about 89% seen once. Sequencing was done on a sample of PBMCs or T cells enriched from blood (not recorded which). These receptors all stem from a woman aged 18-29 years who had recovered from COVID-19.

V usage is TRBV5-1 and J usage is TRBJ2-1; TRBD2 matches at 8 bases. CDR1 and CDR2 (germline): SGHRS, YFSETQ. This CDR3 region has 17 residues. V trimming: 9 bases; J trimming: 6 bases; junction bases outside the gene matches: 20. Written as DNA, the CDR3 is TGCGCCACCCATCCGACGGCGGGACTAGGGGATCTCAATGAGCAGTTCTTC. Translation: CATHPTAGLGDLNEQFF. The full variable domain, in which reference TRBV5-1 and TRBJ2-1 provide the parts outside the CDR3, is KAGVTQTPRYLIKTRGQQVTLSCSPISGHRSVSWYQQTPGQGLQFLFEYFSETQRNKGNFPGRFSGRQFSNSRSEMNVSTLELGDSALYLCATHPTAGLGDLNEQFFGPGTRLTVL.

This rearrangement joins TRBV28 to TRBJ2-2; D is possibly TRBD2 (5 bases). There are 14 residues in the CDR3. V was trimmed by 5 bases and J by 8 bases, leaving 15 bases between them. In germline, CDR1 is MDHEN, CDR2 SYDVKM. CDR3 sequence: CASSRSGKRGELFF. In DNA, the CDR3 is TGTGCCAGCAGTAGGTCGGGAAAGCGGGGGGAGCTGTTTTTT.

V and J are TRBV4-1 and TRBJ1-2; D is possibly TRBD1 (6 bases). Germline CDR1 and CDR2: MGHRA and YSYEKL. V lost 2 bases to trimming and J lost 0 bases, with 16 bases between them. The CDR3 loop spans 17 amino acids. The CDR3 nucleotides are TGCGCCAGCAGCCAACTGACAGGTTCAACCACTAACTATGGCTACACCTTC. As protein: CASSQLTGSTTNYGYTF.

This chain uses TRBV7-3 with TRBJ2-1; 7 bases agree with TRBD2. With 11 bases clipped from V and 4 bases from J, the junction kept 8 bases outside the gene matches. The length of the CDR3 is 13 residues. The germline V gene encodes CDR1 SGHTA and CDR2 FQGTGA. The CDR3 loop is CAGLLAVYNEQFF. CDR3 in DNA: TGTGCCGGCCTCCTAGCGGTATACAATGAGCAGTTCTTC.

The chain carries TRBV20-1 and TRBJ1-2; D is uncertain. Trimming took 3 bases from V and 5 from J, leaving 7 bases between them. The CDR3 is 11 residues long. Germline lookup yields CDR1 DFQATT and CDR2 SNEGSKA (reference sequence). DNA for the CDR3: TGCAGTGCTAGGGACTTTTATGGCTACACCTTC. Translating gives CSARDFYGYTF.

The chain carries TRBV28 and TRBJ2-7; TRBD2 matches 9 bases. V lost 3 bases to trimming and J lost 4 bases; unmatched junction nucleotides: 10. The CDR3 is 16 amino acids. Germline V CDR1 and CDR2: MDHEN, SYDVKM. The CDR3 sequence is CASSFGGREGRYEQYF. For the CDR3, the DNA is TGTGCCAGCAGTTTCGGGGGGCGGGAGGGCCGTTACGAGCAGTACTTC.

The V and J genes are TRBV18 and TRBJ2-7, with TRBD2 matching 13 bases. The trim removed 2 bases at V and 6 bases at J, leaving 4 bases unmatched. Germline V CDR1 and CDR2: KGHSH, LQKENI. This CDR3 spans 15 amino acids. The CDR3 nucleotides are TGTGCCAGCTCACCAGGACTAGCGGGAGCGGGCGAGCAGTACTTC. Protein product: CASSPGLAGAGEQYF.

The chain employs TRBV7-9 and TRBJ2-1; 8 bases align to TRBD1. The germline CDR1 and CDR2 sequences are SEHNR and FQNEAQ (reference sequence). The CDR3 is 15 residues long. The trim removed 5 bases at V and 5 bases at J, leaving 8 bases unmatched. The CDR3 region is CASSQGDRNHNEQFF. The CDR3 DNA sequence: TGTGCCAGCAGCCAAGGGGACAGGAACCACAATGAGCAGTTCTTC.

J is TRBJ2-7 and V is TRBV11-1; TRBD2 aligns across 8 bases. Germline trimming cut 8 bases from V and 5 bases from J; bases unmatched to any gene: 17. This CDR3 is 16 amino acids long. Germline lookup yields CDR1 SGHAT and CDR2 FQDESV (reference sequence). The CDR3 sequence: CASRRGSGRGRDEQYF. The CDR3 DNA reads TGTGCCAGCCGTAGGGGCAGCGGGAGAGGTCGAGACGAGCAGTACTTC.

This clone has only one observation. This rearrangement joins TRBV5-1 to TRBJ2-1, with TRBD1 as a possible D gene (6 bases). The CDR3 spans 16 residues. CDR1 is SGHRS, CDR2 YFSETQ, per germline. V was shortened by 1 base and J by 5 bases, with 16 bases between the two germline ends. The CDR3 spells CASSLRGNPEDNEQFF. Here the CDR3 DNA reads TGCGCCAGCAGCTTGAGGGGGAACCCGGAGGACAATGAGCAGTTCTTC.

The genes are TRBV25-1 and TRBJ1-1; D remains unclear. CDR1 is MGHDK and CDR2 is SYGVNS in the germline V gene. The CDR3 extends over 15 amino acids. V was pared by 1 base and J by 1 base, with 10 bases between. The CDR3 DNA reads as TGTGCCAGCAGTGAATTGCGGGCGGAGAACACTGAAGCTTTCTTT. Translating it yields CASSELRAENTEAFF.

The chain recombines TRBV6-2 or TRBV6-3 with TRBJ2-7; TRBD2 matches 10 bases. J gave up 2 bases and V 0 bases, and 10 bases lay outside the gene matches. The germline gives CDR1 MNHEY, CDR2 SVGEGT. This CDR3 is built from 18 residues. CDR3 loop: CASSYSATSGNNPYEQYF. The CDR3 nucleotides are TGTGCCAGCAGTTACTCAGCTACTAGCGGGAATAATCCCTACGAGCAGTACTTC.

The DNA of the CDR3 is TGTGCCAGTAGTATTTTCATGGGCCCCACGGATCAGCCCCAGCATTTT. Translation: CASSIFMGPTDQPQHF. The gene calls are TRBV19 and TRBJ1-5; D is unclear. V shed 3 bases and J shed 5 bases, with 17 bases lying between them. The germline CDR1 and CDR2 sequences are LNHDA and SQIVND (reference sequence). The CDR3 length is 16 residues.

The chain links TRBV5-6 to TRBJ1-2; 10 bases agree with TRBD1. This CDR3 is 14 amino acids long. The V and J ends lost 4 bases and 7 bases, in that order; junction bases with no gene match: 7. Germline V CDR1 and CDR2: SGHDT, YYEEEE. Here the CDR3 reads CASSGRDRGAGYTF. CDR3 nucleotides: TGTGCCAGCAGCGGCCGGGACAGGGGTGCTGGCTACACCTTC.

CDR3 nucleotides: TGCGCCAGCAGGTTTGGGCAGGGGGATGGCTACACCTTC. Amino acid sequence: CASRFGQGDGYTF. This chain uses TRBV5-1 with TRBJ1-2; 7 nucleotides match TRBD1. Unmatched junction bases numbered 7, after V lost 5 bases and J lost 6 bases. The CDR3 sequence is 13 residues long. Germline V lookup: CDR1 SGHRS, CDR2 YFSETQ.

This chain connects TRBV7-9 to TRBJ1-1; weak D call: TRBD1 (6 bases). The CDR3 loop spans 13 amino acids. The germline V and J ends were trimmed by 5 bases and 1 base, with 8 bases remaining between them. The germline V gene encodes CDR1 SEHNR and CDR2 FQNEAQ (reference sequence). CDR3 in DNA: TGTGCCAGCAGCCCAGGGGCGAACACTGAAGCTTTCTTT. Amino acids: CASSPGANTEAFF.

The chain joins TRBV30 to TRBJ2-3; D possibly corresponds to TRBD2 (6 bases). The germline gives CDR1 GTSNPN, CDR2 SVGIG (reference sequence). V dropped 2 bases and J dropped 0 bases, with 12 bases sitting between them. This CDR3 spans 15 amino acids. CDR3 loop: CAWSQTSLSTDTQYF. CDR3 bases: TGTGCCTGGAGTCAAACTAGCCTTAGCACAGATACGCAGTATTTT.

The CDR3 loop is CASSLTGMIPYGYTF. In DNA form, the CDR3 reads TGCGCCAGCAGCTTAACAGGGATGATCCCCTATGGCTACACCTTC. V and J are TRBV5-1 and TRBJ1-2; TRBD1 is a possible D gene (6 bases). Per germline, CDR1 SGHRS and CDR2 YFSETQ. CDR3 length: 15 residues. Between the trimmed V and J ends, which lost 2 bases and 4 bases, there was a span of 15 bases.

The chain couples TRBV3-1 (or the pseudogene TRBV3-2) to TRBJ2-5; D is unclear. This CDR3 has 15 amino acids. CDR1 is LGHDT, CDR2 YNNKEL, per germline (reference sequence). V was trimmed by 1 base and J by 2 bases, leaving 11 bases between them. The CDR3 here is CASSQAWSGQETQYF. CDR3 DNA: TGTGCCAGCAGCCAAGCTTGGTCAGGTCAAGAGACCCAGTACTTC.

The V gene is TRBV2, the J gene TRBJ1-4, with TRBD1 as a possible D gene (5 bases). The V end lost 2 bases, the J end lost 5 bases, and 6 bases lay between the germline ends. This CDR3 is built from 13 residues. Germline assignment: CDR1 SNHLY and CDR2 FYNNEI. CDR3 nucleotides: TGTGCCAGCAGTGAACAGGGAAATGAAAAACTGTTTTTT. Translation: CASSEQGNEKLFF. The full variable domain, completed using reference TRBV2 and TRBJ1-4, is EPEVTQTPSHQVTQMGQEVILRCVPISNHLYFYWYRQILGQKVEFLVSFYNNEISEKSEIFDDQFSVERPDGSNFTLKIRSTKLEDSAMYFCASSEQGNEKLFFGSGTQLSVL.

The J gene is TRBJ1-2, the V gene TRBV12-3 or TRBV12-4; D call uncertain. The ends were cut back, 5 bases at V and 5 bases at J, with 6 bases in the middle. The CDR3 runs to 11 residues. The CDR3 coding sequence is TGTGCCAGCAGTGCCCTATATGGCTACACCTTC. Encoded protein: CASSALYGYTF.

The rearrangement links TRBV7-9 to TRBJ2-5, with TRBD2 matching 9 bases. V lost 5 bases, J lost 5 bases, and 9 bases stayed unmatched. The CDR3 is 15 residues long. Germline lookup yields CDR1 SEHNR and CDR2 FQNEAQ (reference sequence). CDR3 coding DNA: TGTGCCAGCAGCCCCCCGGAGCGGGGGGCTGAGACCCAGTACTTC. It specifies CASSPPERGAETQYF.